This T cell receptor (beta chain) was identified during a study of blood T cells in healthy people across ages. A second PCR of roughly 7 to 11 cycles used a sample-barcoded 5' primer and a J-beta primer mix. TCRdb processed the 5' RACE reads anew with MiXCR; each CDR3 protein has one entry. The sample comprises approximately 690,000 distinct CDR3 sequences, 58% of which are singletons, and 35% to 40% rests with the top ten. Comments on this clonotype: Its specificity is unknown.

The CDR3 covers 11 residues. After removal of 2 bases from V and 12 bases from J, the junction contained 4 bases not matched to a gene. The germline V gene encodes CDR1 SQVTM and CDR2 ANQGSEA. Study findings and constraints: Diversity of TCR beta correlated strongly with naive T cell percentage.

The material sequenced was blood. The receptor was derived from a man between 60 and 70 years old in good health. The genes are TRBV29-1 and TRBJ2-1; 7 bases map to TRBD2. This chain's CDR3 is CSVESGEGQFF. The DNA of the CDR3 is TGCAGCGTTGAATCGGGGGAGGGGCAGTTCTTC.